These 27 T cell receptor beta chains originate from one sample sequenced in a study of blood T cells in healthy people across ages. Using a J-beta primer mix together with a sample-barcoded 5' primer, a second PCR was run for about 6 to 11 cycles. MiXCR was run by TCRdb on the 5' RACE reads, yielding one entry per CDR3 protein. The profile shows about 650,000 distinct CDR3 sequences, about 50% of them singletons. Sequences were obtained from blood. These receptors were obtained from a woman at least 80 years old in good health.

This clonotype has at least ten counts. The chain is built from TRBV2 and TRBJ1-4; a weak D match, TRBD1 (5 bases). CDR3 size: 15 residues. Looked up from germline, CDR1 is SNHLY and CDR2 is FYNNEI. Trimming removed 6 bases at V and 4 bases at J, with 15 bases between. In DNA, the CDR3 is TGTGCCAGCAGCGTCGCTCCAGGGCTTAATGAAAAACTGTTTTTT. The encoded protein is CASSVAPGLNEKLFF.

This clonotype was detected many times. The chain combines TRBV27 with TRBJ2-5; D perhaps matches TRBD2 (6 bases). The CDR3 has 16 amino acids. V lost 4 bases, J lost 5 bases, and 20 bases lay in between. From germline, CDR1 is MNHEY and CDR2 SMNVEV (reference sequence). CDR3 sequence reads: CASSWRALNRYETQYF. The CDR3 coding sequence is TGTGCCAGCAGTTGGAGGGCCCTTAATCGGTATGAGACCCAGTACTTC.

This clonotype was seen ten or more times. The chain carries TRBV28 and TRBJ2-7; D unclear. Per the germline V gene, CDR1 is MDHEN and CDR2 is SYDVKM. This CDR3 has 11 amino acids. V was cut by 4 bases and J by 7 bases, with 8 bases left in between. CDR3 sequence: CASSSSQEQYF. The DNA for the CDR3 is TGTGCCAGCAGTTCCTCACAGGAGCAGTACTTC.

V gene TRBV7-2 combines with J gene TRBJ2-7; D could derive from TRBD1 or TRBD2 (6 bases each). The J call may be wrong; the DNA end is better matched by TRBJ2-5. There are 14 residues in the CDR3. The germline V gene has CDR1 SGHTA and CDR2 FQGNSA. The CDR3 loop reads CASFLGGSRETQYF. The DNA of the CDR3 is TGTGCCAGCTTCTTAGGGGGGAGTAGAGAGACCCAGTACTTC.

V usage is TRBV30 and J usage is TRBJ1-2, with D unresolved. There are 11 residues in the CDR3. V dropped 8 bases and J dropped 5 bases, with 12 bases sitting between them. Germline lookup yields CDR1 GTSNPN and CDR2 SVGIG (reference sequence). In DNA, the CDR3 is TGTGCCCGCGAGTCCACATATGGCTACACCTTC. Amino acids: CARESTYGYTF.

This clonotype was counted at least ten times. J is TRBJ1-1 and V is TRBV6-5, with unresolved D. CDR3 length equals 15 residues. Trimming removed 0 bases from V and 2 bases from J, with 10 bases in between. The germline CDR1 and CDR2 sequences are MNHEY and SVGAGI. CDR3 sequence (DNA): TGTGCCAGCAGTTACTCGAATGAGGTTAACACTGAAGCTTTCTTT. Its translation is CASSYSNEVNTEAFF.

This clonotype was seen a few times. The chain uses TRBV7-8 and TRBJ2-1; D tentatively fits TRBD1 or TRBD2 (5 bases each). The CDR3 has 15 amino acids. The germline CDR1 and CDR2 sequences are SGHVS and FQNEAQ. V lost 2 bases and J 10 bases, leaving 18 bases between the germline ends. The CDR3 DNA reads as TGTGCCAGCAGCTTAAAGAGGGGAACCTTCGCGGAGCAGTTCTTC. It is translated as CASSLKRGTFAEQFF.

This chain links TRBV12-3 or TRBV12-4 with TRBJ2-5; 7 nucleotides line up with TRBD2. The CDR3 runs 14 residues. V was clipped by 7 bases and J by 2 bases; unmatched bases: 7. The CDR3 sequence: CASKKGRVQETQYF. CDR3 coding DNA: TGTGCCAGCAAAAAGGGGAGGGTACAAGAGACCCAGTACTTC.

Ten or more counts support this clonotype. The chain couples TRBV10-3 to TRBJ1-2, with 10 bases that match TRBD1. There are 14 residues in the CDR3. Trimming removed 5 bases from V and 4 bases from J; junction bases left unmatched: 4. Germline values: CDR1 ENHRY, CDR2 SYGVKD. The CDR3 DNA sequence: TGTGCCATCAGTTTGGACAGGGGGTCCTATGGCTACACCTTC. This translates into CAISLDRGSYGYTF.

In this sample, this clonotype turned up many times. This chain connects TRBV11-2 to TRBJ2-3, with D perhaps given as TRBD1 or TRBD2 (5 bases each). V lost 4 bases to trimming and J lost 7 bases, with 18 bases between them. The CDR3 is 15 amino acids. The germline V gene encodes CDR1 SGHAT and CDR2 FQNNGV. CDR3 nucleotides: TGTGCCAGCAGCTCGCTCCGGGGCCTAGAGAATACGCAGTATTTT. Protein: CASSSLRGLENTQYF. The variable domain in full, completed from reference TRBV11-2 and TRBJ2-3, reads EAGVAQSPRYKIIEKRQSVAFWCNPISGHATLYWYQQILGQGPKLLIQFQNNGVVDDSQLPKDRFSAERLKGVDSTLKIQPAKLEDSAVYLCASSSLRGLENTQYFGPGTRLTVL.

This clonotype was picked up many times. This sequence joins TRBV29-1 and TRBJ2-1; D gene unclear. From germline, CDR1 is SQVTM and CDR2 ANQGSEA. This CDR3 region has 11 residues. V was trimmed by 5 bases and J by 8 bases, leaving 10 bases between them. CDR3 sequence: CSVTSTDEQFF. As DNA, the CDR3 is TGCAGCGTTACGTCTACCGATGAGCAGTTCTTC.

This clonotype was detected ten times or more. A much larger clone lies a single base off, so this may be a read error. The chain combines TRBV6-5 with TRBJ2-5, with TRBD2 matching 9 bases. Germline V gene lookup returns CDR1 MNHEY and CDR2 SVGAGI. The junction had 10 bases not matched to a gene; V was cut back by 0 bases and J by 11 bases. The CDR3 contains 15 residues. This CDR3 is CASSYSQRGDNEQYF. As DNA, the CDR3 is TGTGCCAGCAGTTACTCGCAGCGGGGGGACAATGAGCAGTACTTC.

The gene calls are TRBV25-1 and TRBJ2-5; D is possibly TRBD2 (5 bases). The CDR3 is made up of 14 amino acids. The V end lost 3 bases, the J end lost 11 bases, and 19 bases lay between the germline ends. Per the germline V gene, CDR1 is MGHDK and CDR2 is SYGVNS. The CDR3 coding sequence is TGTGCCAGCAGTGACACCAGCGCCGGGAATGAGCAGTACTTC. The encoded protein is CASSDTSAGNEQYF.

The chain combines TRBV7-2 with TRBJ2-5; D gene unclear. Germline CDR1 is SGHTA and CDR2 is FQGNSA. The V gene lost 5 bases and the J gene lost 3 bases, with 10 bases spanning the gap. The CDR3 length is 13 residues. The CDR3 loop reads CASSPTSKETQYF. In nucleotides, the CDR3 is TGTGCCAGCAGCCCTACTTCGAAAGAGACCCAGTACTTC.

A word on this clonotype: One base away lies a much larger clone, so this may be a sequencing read error. The chain recombines TRBV7-9 with TRBJ2-1, with TRBD2 matching 9 bases. This CDR3 spans 13 amino acids. J was trimmed by 9 bases and V by 5 bases; bases with no gene match: 5. Germline V gene sequence: CDR1 SEHNR, CDR2 FQNEAQ (reference sequence). CDR3: CASSPAGGAEQFF. CDR3 sequence (DNA): TGTGCCAGCAGCCCTGCGGGAGGGGCTGAGCAGTTCTTC.

This clonotype has a single count. CDR3 protein: CASSLGQGISNEQFF. Here the CDR3 DNA reads TGCGCCAGCAGCTTGGGACAGGGAATTTCAAATGAGCAGTTCTTC. The chain is built from TRBV5-1 and TRBJ2-1, with 7 bases identical to TRBD1. Trimming took 0 bases from V and 7 from J; bases not matched to a gene: 7. In germline, CDR1 is SGHRS, CDR2 YFSETQ. This CDR3 is built from 15 residues.

This clonotype was counted a few times. This rearrangement joins TRBV6-1 to TRBJ2-1; D assignment may be TRBD1 or TRBD2 (6 bases each). The CDR3 sequence is 16 residues long. Trimming shortened V by 4 bases and J by 7 bases, and 20 bases separated the two germline ends. Germline values: CDR1 MNHNS, CDR2 SASEGT. The CDR3 loop reads CASSVQGGNLGNEQFF. The DNA for the CDR3 is TGTGCCAGCAGTGTACAGGGAGGTAATTTGGGTAATGAGCAGTTCTTC.

Comment on this clonotype: Relative to the germline gene, one junction end is altered; a read error may explain this. The J gene is TRBJ2-6, the V gene TRBV5-1, with TRBD1 as a possible D gene (5 bases). This CDR3 contains 15 residues. Germline CDR1 SGHRS, CDR2 YFSETQ. The CDR3 DNA reads TGCGCCAGCAGCCCTAGGGCATCTGGGGCCAACGTCCCGACTTTC. Translating gives CASSPRASGANVPTF.

V is TRBV7-9 and J is TRBJ2-3; TRBD2 aligns across 13 bases. With V trimmed by 5 bases and J by 8 bases, 7 bases remained unmatched. CDR3 size: 15 residues. Looked up from germline, CDR1 is SEHNR and CDR2 is FQNEAQ (reference sequence). For the CDR3, the DNA is TGTGCCAGCAGCGGACTAGCGGGGGCGTCGGCTACGCAGTATTTT. Its translation: CASSGLAGASATQYF.

At least ten counts were recorded for this clonotype. The chain links TRBV7-9 to TRBJ2-1; D remains unclear. CDR3 length: 13 residues. Trimming cost V 8 bases and J 8 bases, with 16 bases left between them. CDR1 SEHNR and CDR2 FQNEAQ come from the germline V gene (reference sequence). The CDR3 loop reads CASVQLMPDEQFF. In DNA form, the CDR3 reads TGTGCCAGCGTCCAACTTATGCCTGATGAGCAGTTCTTC.

The chain employs TRBV5-1 and TRBJ2-2, with D perhaps TRBD1 (6 bases). There are 13 residues in the CDR3. The V gene lost 3 bases and the J gene lost 6 bases, with 9 bases spanning the gap. Germline loops: CDR1 SGHRS, CDR2 YFSETQ. CDR3 residues: CASSSDRPGELFF. CDR3 in DNA: TGCGCCAGCAGCTCTGACAGGCCCGGGGAGCTGTTTTTT.

This clonotype was found a few times. V and J are TRBV20-1 and TRBJ1-1; D may be TRBD1 (6 bases). Trimming stripped 5 bases from V and 4 bases from J, with 17 bases between. The germline V gene has CDR1 DFQATT and CDR2 SNEGSKA (reference sequence). The CDR3 consists of 14 residues. CDR3 in amino acids: CSAHPQGPRTEAFF. The DNA for the CDR3 is TGCAGTGCTCACCCCCAGGGGCCCCGCACTGAAGCTTTCTTT.

Regarding this clonotype: With a much larger clone just one base away, this may be a read error. V usage is TRBV19 and J usage is TRBJ2-5, with D perhaps matching TRBD1 (5 bases). Deletions cut 1 base from V and 11 bases from J, with 23 bases between. This CDR3 spans 16 amino acids. The V gene's germline CDR1 is LNHDA and CDR2 SQIVND (reference sequence). In DNA form, the CDR3 reads TGTGCCAGTAGTATAGGCACTGCGCAGGGCTACAATGAGCAGTACTTC. This translates into CASSIGTAQGYNEQYF.

The sample holds one count of this clonotype. The V and J genes are TRBV12-3 or TRBV12-4 and TRBJ2-7, with 8 bases fitting TRBD1. Trimming removed 6 bases from V and 8 bases from J; junction bases left unmatched: 3. The CDR3 spans 11 residues. CDR3 in DNA: TGTGCCAGCAGGGACAGGGAAAAGCAGTACTTC. The encoded protein is CASRDREKQYF.

This chain links TRBV19 with TRBJ2-1; D gene ambiguous. V was cut by 1 base and J by 0 bases, with 4 bases left in between. Per germline, CDR1 LNHDA and CDR2 SQIVND (reference sequence). This CDR3 has 14 amino acids. The CDR3 here is CASSIAGSYNEQFF. The CDR3 DNA reads as TGTGCCAGTAGTATAGCGGGCTCCTACAATGAGCAGTTCTTC.

Points on this clonotype: A much more abundant neighbour one base away suggests this may be a read error. V usage is TRBV20-1 and J usage is TRBJ1-2; D perhaps matches TRBD1 (5 bases). V shed 4 bases and J shed 6 bases, with 15 bases lying between them. Germline V gene sequence: CDR1 DFQATT, CDR2 SNEGSKA (reference sequence). This CDR3 comprises 13 residues. CDR3 bases: TGCAGTGCTACCCATCCTCGGGGGGATGGCTACACCTTC. It yields the protein CSATHPRGDGYTF.

On this clonotype itself: A much larger clone lies one base from this, so it may be a read error. V and J are TRBV3-1 and TRBJ2-1; D remains ambiguous. The CDR3 runs 16 residues. The germline V gene encodes CDR1 LGHDT and CDR2 YNNKEL (reference sequence). V was pared by 0 bases and J by 8 bases, with 17 bases between. CDR3 DNA sequence: TGTGCCAGCAGCCAAGAGGTCCTCTTCAAGAGAGATGAGCAGTTCTTC. Translated: CASSQEVLFKRDEQFF.